This TCR beta chain was observed in a study of CD8 T cells in ankylosing spondylitis. General study results and limits: What seemed typical of ankylosing spondylitis blood was a TCR beta motif built from roughly eight highly homologous variants.

Each CDR3 protein is one row after TCRdb ran MiXCR on the 5' RACE reads. The sample lists roughly 670,000 distinct CDR3 sequences, roughly 20% occurring once. V lost 8 bases and J 5 bases, leaving 12 bases between the germline ends. CDR3 length: 12 residues. Germline loops: CDR1 WSHSY, CDR2 SAAADI. This clonotype was counted a few times. Its cognate antigen is unknown. The sequenced sample consisted of blood, either unsorted or a sorted T cell fraction (not recorded which). The clonotype comes from a male donor with ankylosing spondylitis. This sequence joins TRBV10-2 and TRBJ1-1, with TRBD1 as a possible D gene (5 bases). The CDR3 region is CASHGGGTEAFF. CDR3 bases: TGCGCCAGCCACGGGGGTGGGACTGAAGCTTTCTTT.